This entry lists 9 T cell receptor beta chains sequenced from one sample in a study of shared clonotypes between healthy human individuals. The repertoire was sequenced with immunoSEQ multiplex PCR; TCRdb's copy has only in-frame clones and lacks some. The sample shows 1,100,000 or so clones, approximately 78% of them seen only once. Sequencing was done on a sample of memory CD4+ T cells from PBMCs. The subset: CD45RA-negative fraction. These receptors came from a man between 18 and 29 years old in good health. Some clones in this sample may be carry-over from other donors' samples.

This clone was found a few times. The CDR3 DNA sequence: TGTGCCAGCAGGAACGCCGGTGCTATCGGAAACACCATATATTTT. The encoded protein is CASRNAGAIGNTIYF. This chain links TRBV6-1 with TRBJ1-3; no clear D gene. This CDR3 is 15 amino acids long. CDR1 is MNHNS, CDR2 SASEGT, per germline. Trimming removed 6 bases from V and 4 bases from J, with 16 bases in between.

The V gene is TRBV11-2, the J gene TRBJ2-1; 8 bases are a match to TRBD2. CDR3 size: 15 residues. The V segment lost 7 bases and the J segment 6 bases; nucleotides outside the gene matches: 11. From germline, CDR1 is SGHAT and CDR2 FQNNGV. This chain's CDR3 is CASTRSGSRVNEQFF. The CDR3 region has the DNA TGTGCCAGCACCAGGAGCGGGAGTAGGGTCAATGAGCAGTTCTTC.

This clone has only a few counts. This chain links TRBV30 with TRBJ1-1; 10 bases are a match to TRBD1. Losses at the gene ends were 1 base for V and 3 bases for J; bases not matched to a gene: 2. Germline V gene data show CDR1 as GTSNPN and CDR2 as SVGIG (reference sequence). CDR3 length: 14 amino acids. The CDR3 nucleotides read TGTGCCTGGAGTGGAGGGACAGGGGACACTGAAGCTTTCTTT. Protein product: CAWSGGTGDTEAFF.

The V gene is TRBV11-3, the J gene TRBJ2-7, with D unresolved. CDR1 and CDR2 from the germline V gene are SGHNT and YENEEA. The V end was cut by 5 bases, the J end by 1 base, with 12 bases between. This CDR3 region has 14 residues. The CDR3 DNA reads TGTGCCAGCAGCCCCACCCCCCAGTCCTACGAGCAGTACTTC. Amino acids: CASSPTPQSYEQYF.

This clone showed up just once. The CDR3 is CASRDRVDEKLFF. CDR3 DNA: TGTGCCAGCAGAGACAGGGTGGATGAAAAACTGTTTTTT. The rearrangement joins TRBV6-5 to TRBJ1-4; TRBD1 agrees at 7 bases. With V trimmed by 6 bases and J by 6 bases, 4 bases remained unmatched. The CDR3 totals 13 residues. Looked up from germline, CDR1 is MNHEY and CDR2 is SVGAGI.

This chain links TRBV7-2 with TRBJ2-1; D is undetermined. Germline V gene sequence: CDR1 SGHTA, CDR2 FQGNSA. This CDR3 is 15 amino acids long. The V gene lost 0 bases and the J gene lost 6 bases, with 12 bases spanning the gap. The CDR3: CASSLAVAGSNEQFF. CDR3 in DNA: TGTGCCAGCAGCTTAGCAGTGGCAGGCTCCAATGAGCAGTTCTTC. The variable domain in full, with the rest retrieved from reference TRBV7-2 and TRBJ2-1, is GAGVSQSPSNKVTEKGKDVELRCDPISGHTALYWYRQSLGQGLEFLIYFQGNSAPDKSGLPSDRFSAERTGGSVSTLTIQRTQQEDSAVYLCASSLAVAGSNEQFFGPGTRLTVL.

The genes are TRBV2 and TRBJ1-1, with 8 bases fitting TRBD1. This CDR3 is 13 amino acids long. Germline V CDR1 and CDR2: SNHLY, FYNNEI. Unmatched junction bases numbered 2, after V lost 5 bases and J lost 3 bases. DNA of the CDR3: TGTGCCAGCAGTTTGGACAGGGACACTGAAGCTTTCTTT. Its protein product is CASSLDRDTEAFF.

The chain couples TRBV2 to TRBJ2-2; 9 bases line up with TRBD1. The germline V gene encodes CDR1 SNHLY and CDR2 FYNNEI. V was pared by 6 bases and J by 3 bases, with 2 bases of the junction left unmatched. The CDR3 is made up of 14 amino acids. The CDR3 protein is CASRGTGYTGELFF. The CDR3 DNA reads as TGTGCCAGCAGGGGGACAGGGTACACCGGGGAGCTGTTTTTT. Filled out from reference TRBV2 and TRBJ2-2, the complete variable domain reads EPEVTQTPSHQVTQMGQEVILRCVPISNHLYFYWYRQILGQKVEFLVSFYNNEISEKSEIFDDQFSVERPDGSNFTLKIRSTKLEDSAMYFCASRGTGYTGELFFGEGSRLTVL.

This clone turned up a few times. The DNA for the CDR3 is TGTGCCAGCAGCCTACAGGGGCCAATGAACACTGAAGCTTTCTTT. Its protein is CASSLQGPMNTEAFF. The J gene is TRBJ1-1, the V gene TRBV11-2; 7 nucleotides align to TRBD1. Unmatched junction bases numbered 6, after V lost 5 bases and J lost 0 bases. The CDR3 has 15 amino acids. Germline V gene sequence: CDR1 SGHAT, CDR2 FQNNGV.